The 29 T cell receptor beta chains in this list originate from one sample, sequenced in a study of control samples from healthy donors and cancer patients. The table came from immunoSEQ multiplex PCR; TCRdb's copy has only in-frame clones and leaves some out. The sample has about 60,000 clones; approximately 85% are singletons. The source material was blood. The receptor set was obtained from a man aged 45 to 65 in good health.

This clone was observed once. The V and J genes are TRBV29-1 and TRBJ1-1; D gene ambiguous. This CDR3 comprises 13 residues. Germline values: CDR1 SQVTM, CDR2 ANQGSEA. The V gene lost 0 bases and the J gene lost 0 bases, with 5 bases spanning the gap. Here the CDR3 reads CSVEDGLNTEAFF. The CDR3 DNA reads as TGCAGCGTTGAAGACGGACTGAACACTGAAGCTTTCTTT. Together with reference TRBV29-1 and TRBJ1-1, the CDR3 gives the full variable domain: SAVISQKPSRDICQRGTSLTIQCQVDSQVTMMFWYRQQPGQSLTLIATANQGSEATYESGFVIDKFPISRPNLTFSTLTVSNMSPEDSSIYLCSVEDGLNTEAFFGQGTRLTVV.

The chain combines TRBV20-1 with TRBJ2-5, with TRBD2 matching over 7 bases. Looked up from germline, CDR1 is DFQATT and CDR2 is SNEGSKA (reference sequence). V shed 3 bases, J shed 3 bases, and the junction held 4 bases outside the gene matches. This CDR3 contains 13 residues. CDR3 sequence reads: CSASLSGEETQYF. For the CDR3, the DNA is TGCAGTGCTAGTCTCAGCGGGGAAGAGACCCAGTACTTC.

The CDR3 DNA is TGTGCTAGTGGTTCCTGGACAGGAGTAAACACCATATATTTT. This sequence encodes CASGSWTGVNTIYF. This chain connects TRBV12-5 to TRBJ1-3; 7 positions match TRBD1. CDR1 and CDR2 from the germline V gene are LGHNT and FRNRAP. This CDR3 is built from 14 residues. The trim removed 4 bases at V and 6 bases at J, leaving 6 bases unmatched.

The V and J genes are TRBV11-1 and TRBJ2-6, with D possibly being TRBD1 or TRBD2 (5 bases each). V gave up 6 bases and J gave up 2 bases, with 11 bases separating them. Per germline, CDR1 SGHAT and CDR2 FQDESV (reference sequence). CDR3 size: 15 residues. CDR3 bases: TGTGCCAGCAGTTCCCGAGGGGCTGGGGCCAACGTCCTGACTTTC. Its protein product is CASSSRGAGANVLTF.

V gene TRBV4-2 combines with J gene TRBJ1-6, with D perhaps matching TRBD1 (5 bases). This CDR3 spans 14 amino acids. The germline V and J ends were trimmed by 6 bases and 9 bases, with 15 bases remaining between them. CDR1 and CDR2 from the germline V gene are LGHNA and YNFKEQ. The CDR3 DNA sequence: TGTGCCAGCAGTAATAATCCCAGGGTTTCACCCCTCCACTTT. The encoded protein is CASSNNPRVSPLHF.

Here the CDR3 DNA reads TGTGCCAGCAGCGTAGGTCCGGTAAGAGAGACCCAGTACTTC. Its translation is CASSVGPVRETQYF. This chain connects TRBV9 to TRBJ2-5; D uncertain. This CDR3 is built from 14 residues. The germline CDR1 and CDR2 sequences are SGDLS and YYNGEE. Deletions cut 0 bases from V and 4 bases from J, with 10 bases between.

This chain links TRBV6-2 or TRBV6-3 with TRBJ1-1, with D unclear. The CDR3 is 13 residues long. Trimming took off 2 bases at V and 13 bases at J, with 17 bases between the two ends. CDR1 is MNHEY and CDR2 is SVGEGT in the germline V gene. The CDR3 DNA reads as TGTGCCAGCAGTTACCAGAATCAGATCCGGGGTTTCTTT. Its protein is CASSYQNQIRGFF.

This chain uses TRBV19 with TRBJ1-1; possible D gene TRBD1, 5 bases. The germline CDR1 and CDR2 sequences are LNHDA and SQIVND (reference sequence). The CDR3 loop spans 15 amino acids. V was shortened by 0 bases and J by 4 bases, with 12 bases between the two germline ends. The DNA of the CDR3 is TGTGCCAGTAGTATAGAGTGGGGCCGGAGCACTGAAGCTTTCTTT. Residues: CASSIEWGRSTEAFF.

The rearrangement links TRBV5-1 to TRBJ2-3; TRBD2 matches at 7 bases. Trimming cost V 4 bases and J 4 bases; bases outside gene matches: 6. This CDR3 is 14 amino acids long. Germline V gene lookup returns CDR1 SGHRS and CDR2 YFSETQ. DNA for the CDR3: TGCGCCAGCAGCATACTAGCGAGACCAGATACGCAGTATTTT. This gives the protein CASSILARPDTQYF.

In its sample, this clone was seen once. V gene TRBV27 combines with J gene TRBJ2-1, with TRBD1 matching 8 bases. This CDR3 spans 14 amino acids. Germline lookup yields CDR1 MNHEY and CDR2 SMNVEV (reference sequence). J lost 1 base, V lost 5 bases, and 1 base had no gene match. CDR3 nucleotides: TGTGCCAGCAGTGGGGACAGGTCCTACAATGAGCAGTTCTTC. It yields the protein CASSGDRSYNEQFF.

The chain joins TRBV28 to TRBJ2-3; 7 nucleotides align to TRBD1. There are 12 residues in the CDR3. Germline CDR1 MDHEN, CDR2 SYDVKM. J lost 7 bases, V lost 6 bases, and 4 bases had no gene match. The CDR3 bases are TGTGCCAGCAGCGGGGACAGAAATACGCAGTATTTT. Protein sequence: CASSGDRNTQYF.

The rearrangement links TRBV9 to TRBJ2-1; 12 bases map to TRBD2. This CDR3 is built from 15 residues. From germline, CDR1 is SGDLS and CDR2 YYNGEE. The V gene end was trimmed by 5 bases and the J gene end by 9 bases; junction bases not matched to a gene: 9. The CDR3 coding sequence is TGTGCCAGCAGTCCTACGCTAGCGGGAGGGGGTGAGCAGTTCTTC. It is translated as CASSPTLAGGGEQFF.

The chain employs TRBV24-1 and TRBJ2-7; weak D call: TRBD2 (6 bases). The germline CDR1 and CDR2 sequences are KGHDR and SFDVKD. This CDR3 spans 16 amino acids. The V end lost 2 bases, the J end lost 2 bases, and 15 bases lay between the germline ends. The CDR3 sequence is CATSDSRSGRTYEQYF. The CDR3 DNA reads TGTGCCACCAGTGATTCCAGGTCCGGGAGAACCTACGAGCAGTACTTC.

J is TRBJ2-6 and V is TRBV19; D is uncertain. V was clipped by 0 bases and J by 2 bases, with 5 bases between them. This CDR3 has 15 amino acids. Germline V gene lookup returns CDR1 LNHDA and CDR2 SQIVND (reference sequence). CDR3 amino acids: CASSIDQTGANVLTF. The CDR3 region has the DNA TGTGCCAGTAGTATAGACCAAACTGGGGCCAACGTCCTGACTTTC.

The chain uses TRBV7-8 and TRBJ1-1, with D perhaps matching TRBD1 (5 bases). Germline CDR1 reads SGHVS; CDR2 reads FQNEAQ. This CDR3 has 13 amino acids. V was trimmed by 5 bases and J by 1 base, leaving 8 bases between them. CDR3 coding DNA: TGTGCCAGCAGCGGGGGTTCGAACACTGAAGCTTTCTTT. It is translated as CASSGGSNTEAFF.

This rearrangement joins TRBV25-1 to TRBJ2-5, with TRBD1 as a possible D gene (6 bases). The V and J ends lost 1 base and 4 bases respectively, with 10 bases between them. The CDR3 has 14 amino acids. The germline V gene encodes CDR1 MGHDK and CDR2 SYGVNS. CDR3 sequence (DNA): TGTGCCAGCAGTGAATGGGACACGGGAGAGACCCAGTACTTC. It translates to CASSEWDTGETQYF.

The chain links TRBV3-1 (or the pseudogene TRBV3-2) to TRBJ2-7; possible D gene TRBD2, 6 bases. Germline CDR1 reads LGHDT; CDR2 reads YNNKEL (reference sequence). The CDR3 extends over 13 amino acids. V dropped 6 bases and J dropped 3 bases, with 12 bases sitting between them. CDR3 DNA: TGTGCCAGCAGGGCGGGACTGAGCTACGAGCAGTACTTC. Its translation: CASRAGLSYEQYF.

CDR3 residues: CASSLYREQPQHF. As DNA, the CDR3 is TGTGCCAGCAGTTTATACAGGGAGCAGCCCCAGCATTTT. V and J are TRBV28 and TRBJ1-5; a possible D gene is TRBD1 (6 bases). Deletions cut 1 base from V and 7 bases from J, with 8 bases between. In germline, CDR1 is MDHEN, CDR2 SYDVKM. There are 13 residues in the CDR3.

The chain couples TRBV29-1 to TRBJ1-1; D ambiguous. V was cut by 2 bases and J by 6 bases, with 7 bases left in between. The germline gives CDR1 SQVTM, CDR2 ANQGSEA. The CDR3 contains 11 residues. The CDR3 reads CSVELYAEAFF. Written as DNA, the CDR3 is TGCAGCGTTGAACTTTATGCTGAAGCTTTCTTT. The variable domain in full, with the rest retrieved from reference TRBV29-1 and TRBJ1-1, is SAVISQKPSRDICQRGTSLTIQCQVDSQVTMMFWYRQQPGQSLTLIATANQGSEATYESGFVIDKFPISRPNLTFSTLTVSNMSPEDSSIYLCSVELYAEAFFGQGTRLTVV.

The chain uses TRBV11-2 and TRBJ1-6; maybe TRBD1 (5 bases). The CDR3 runs to 18 residues. V was trimmed by 0 bases and J by 8 bases, leaving 20 bases between them. Germline CDR1 SGHAT, CDR2 FQNNGV. This CDR3 is CASSLDSPLGGVDSPLHF. The CDR3 DNA is TGTGCCAGCAGCTTAGATTCCCCCCTAGGAGGGGTGGATTCACCCCTCCACTTT.

This rearrangement joins TRBV5-1 to TRBJ2-7, with 11 bases that match TRBD1. The CDR3 contains 14 residues. Losses at the gene ends were 3 bases for V and 5 bases for J; bases not matched to a gene: 4. Per the germline V gene, CDR1 is SGHRS and CDR2 is YFSETQ. The DNA for the CDR3 is TGCGCCAGCAGCTCCGGACAGGGGGCCGACGAGCAGTACTTC. Translated, it gives CASSSGQGADEQYF.

This chain links TRBV4-2 with TRBJ2-3; D is undetermined. The CDR3 runs 15 residues. Germline V gene sequence: CDR1 LGHNA, CDR2 YNFKEQ. Between the trimmed V and J ends, which lost 7 bases and 6 bases, there was a span of 20 bases. CDR3 in DNA: TGTGCCAGCACCATCACCCAGGACCCACGGGATACGCAGTATTTT. It translates to CASTITQDPRDTQYF.

The V and J genes are TRBV27 and TRBJ2-2, with 10 bases identical to TRBD1. The CDR3 contains 15 residues. V was pared by 5 bases and J by 6 bases, with 6 bases of the junction left unmatched. Germline CDR1 is MNHEY and CDR2 is SMNVEV (reference sequence). CDR3 residues: CASSTGTGAAGELFF. CDR3 DNA: TGTGCCAGCAGTACAGGGACAGGGGCTGCCGGGGAGCTGTTTTTT.

In its sample, this clone was seen once. Here the CDR3 DNA reads TGTGCCAGCAGTGCCGGGACAGGGGATTTGTGGAATGAGCAGTTCTTC. Encoded protein: CASSAGTGDLWNEQFF. The chain employs TRBV6-1 and TRBJ2-1; 10 positions match TRBD1. CDR3 length: 16 amino acids. CDR1 is MNHNS, CDR2 SASEGT, per germline. The J segment lost 7 bases and the V segment lost 4 bases, leaving 10 bases of the junction unmatched.

The chain joins TRBV23-1 to TRBJ2-7, with D tentatively TRBD1 or TRBD2 (5 bases each). TRBV23-1 qualifies as an ORF whose function is uncertain. The CDR3 runs 14 residues. Trimming stripped 11 bases from V and 2 bases from J, with 19 bases between. The CDR3 nucleotides are TGCGCCGGGTCCAGGGAGCCCCACGCCTACGAGCAGTACTTC. This gives the protein CAGSREPHAYEQYF.

The rearrangement links TRBV11-2 to TRBJ1-1; 7 bases map to TRBD1. Per germline, CDR1 SGHAT and CDR2 FQNNGV. This CDR3 spans 14 amino acids. Unmatched junction bases numbered 5, after V lost 2 bases and J lost 5 bases. CDR3: CASSLRQGETEAFF. CDR3 nucleotide sequence: TGTGCCAGCAGCTTACGACAGGGTGAGACTGAAGCTTTCTTT.

The gene calls are TRBV29-1 and TRBJ1-2; possible D gene TRBD1, 6 bases. CDR3 length: 12 residues. V lost 3 bases, J lost 8 bases, and 13 bases lay in between. The germline V gene encodes CDR1 SQVTM and CDR2 ANQGSEA. CDR3 loop: CSVEWMGGGYTF. The CDR3, as DNA: TGCAGCGTTGAGTGGATGGGGGGCGGCTACACCTTC.

This clone was counted a single time. The V gene is TRBV6-5, the J gene TRBJ2-3; D is ambiguous. This CDR3 contains 12 residues. V dropped 6 bases and J dropped 5 bases, with 9 bases sitting between them. The germline CDR1 and CDR2 sequences are MNHEY and SVGAGI. The CDR3 nucleotides read TGTGCCAGCAGCCGGGTGGGAGATACGCAGTATTTT. Its protein product is CASSRVGDTQYF.

In DNA form, the CDR3 reads TGTGCCAGCAGAAGGAGCGGGAATGTTAATGAGCAGTTCTTC. Its protein product is CASRRSGNVNEQFF. V usage is TRBV27 and J usage is TRBJ2-1, with 7 bases lining up with TRBD2. CDR3 length: 14 residues. Germline V gene data show CDR1 as MNHEY and CDR2 as SMNVEV (reference sequence). Trimming cost V 6 bases and J 7 bases; bases outside gene matches: 9.